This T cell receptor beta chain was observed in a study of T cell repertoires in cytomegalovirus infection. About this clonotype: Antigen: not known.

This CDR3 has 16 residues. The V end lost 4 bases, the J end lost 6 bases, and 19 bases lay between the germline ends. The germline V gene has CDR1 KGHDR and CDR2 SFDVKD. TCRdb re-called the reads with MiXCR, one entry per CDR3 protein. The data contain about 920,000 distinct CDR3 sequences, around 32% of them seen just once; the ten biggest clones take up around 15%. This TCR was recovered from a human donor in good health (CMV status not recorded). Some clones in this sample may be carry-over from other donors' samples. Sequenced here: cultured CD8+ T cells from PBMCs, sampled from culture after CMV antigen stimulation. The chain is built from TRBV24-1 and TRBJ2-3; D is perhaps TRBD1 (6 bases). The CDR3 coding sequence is TGTGCCACCAGTGACCCAAGGGACAAGCGAGGGGATACGCAGTATTTT. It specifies CATSDPRDKRGDTQYF.